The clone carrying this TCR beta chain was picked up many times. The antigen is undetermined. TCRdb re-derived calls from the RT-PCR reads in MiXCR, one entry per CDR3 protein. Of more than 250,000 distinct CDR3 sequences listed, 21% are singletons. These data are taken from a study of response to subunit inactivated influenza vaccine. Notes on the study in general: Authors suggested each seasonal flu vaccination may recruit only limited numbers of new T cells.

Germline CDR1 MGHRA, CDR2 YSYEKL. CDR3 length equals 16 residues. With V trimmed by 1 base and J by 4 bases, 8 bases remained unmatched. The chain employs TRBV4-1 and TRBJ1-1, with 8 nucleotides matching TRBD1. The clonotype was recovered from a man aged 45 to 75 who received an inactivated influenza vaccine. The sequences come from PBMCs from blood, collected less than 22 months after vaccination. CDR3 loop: CASSQAPRGRVTEAFF. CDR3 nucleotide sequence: TGCGCCAGCAGCCAAGCTCCCAGGGGGCGCGTCACTGAAGCTTTCTTT.